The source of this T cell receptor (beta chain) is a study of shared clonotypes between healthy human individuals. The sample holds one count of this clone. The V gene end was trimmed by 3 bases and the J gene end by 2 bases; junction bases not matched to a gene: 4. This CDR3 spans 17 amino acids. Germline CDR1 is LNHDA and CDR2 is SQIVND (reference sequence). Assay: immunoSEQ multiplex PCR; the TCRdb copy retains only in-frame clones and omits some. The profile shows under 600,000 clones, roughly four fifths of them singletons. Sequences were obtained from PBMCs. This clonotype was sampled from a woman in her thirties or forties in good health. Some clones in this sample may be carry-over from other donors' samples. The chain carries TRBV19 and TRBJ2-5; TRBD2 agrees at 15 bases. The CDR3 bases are TGTGCCAGTAGTATTGGTGGACTAGCGGGAGGGCAAGAGACCCAGTACTTC. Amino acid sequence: CASSIGGLAGGQETQYF. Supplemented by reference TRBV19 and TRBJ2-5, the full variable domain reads DGGITQSPKYLFRKEGQNVTLSCEQNLNHDAMYWYRQDPGQGLRLIYYSQIVNDFQKGDIAEGYSVSREKKESFPLTVTSAQKNPTAFYLCASSIGGLAGGQETQYFGPGTRLLVL.